The following is a T cell receptor beta chain sequence with its context. The antigen is unknown. The entry originates in a study of metastatic and nonmetastatic thyroid tumors. Overall study findings and caveats: A significant increase in TCR beta diversity was reportedly seen in malignant thyroid tumors relative to benign nodules, in blood and tumor.

The CDR3 has 15 amino acids. The germline CDR1 and CDR2 sequences are MNHNS and SASEGT. The ends lost 3 bases at V and 3 bases at J; junction bases unmatched: 6. Study processing details: Clinicopathological groups of papillary thyroid cancer showed CDR3 differences that were used to build a distant-metastasis classifier. With MiXCR, TCRdb reprocessed the PCR reads. It is TCRdb's table, rather than the study itself, that gives the V and J calls and clone size. Among approximately 9,600 clones, 25% to 40% were seen once, and the ten largest hold approximately 5.1%. Thyroid surgery had not been preceded by any treatment in any patient.

This receptor was taken from a female donor with papillary thyroid cancer or a benign thyroid nodule (not recorded which). Some clones in this sample may be carry-over from other donors' samples. The genes are TRBV6-1 and TRBJ2-3, with 7 bases matching TRBD2. The sequencing sample was made of tumor tissue. CDR3 in amino acids: CASSDPRGVTDTQYF. In DNA form, the CDR3 reads TGTGCCAGCAGTGATCCCCGGGGGGTTACAGATACGCAGTATTTT.